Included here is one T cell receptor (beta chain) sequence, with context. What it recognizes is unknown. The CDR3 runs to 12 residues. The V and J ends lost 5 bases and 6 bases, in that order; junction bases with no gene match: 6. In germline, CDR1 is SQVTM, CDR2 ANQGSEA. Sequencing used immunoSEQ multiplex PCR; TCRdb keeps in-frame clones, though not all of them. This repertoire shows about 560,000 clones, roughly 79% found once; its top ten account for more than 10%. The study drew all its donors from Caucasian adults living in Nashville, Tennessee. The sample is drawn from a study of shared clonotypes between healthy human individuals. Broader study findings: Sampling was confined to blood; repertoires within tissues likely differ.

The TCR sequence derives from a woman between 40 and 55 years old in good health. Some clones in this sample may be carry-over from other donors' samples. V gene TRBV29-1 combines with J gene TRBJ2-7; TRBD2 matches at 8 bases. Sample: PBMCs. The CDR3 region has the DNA TGCAGCGTTCTTGCGGGAGGATCCGAGCAGTACTTC. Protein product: CSVLAGGSEQYF.